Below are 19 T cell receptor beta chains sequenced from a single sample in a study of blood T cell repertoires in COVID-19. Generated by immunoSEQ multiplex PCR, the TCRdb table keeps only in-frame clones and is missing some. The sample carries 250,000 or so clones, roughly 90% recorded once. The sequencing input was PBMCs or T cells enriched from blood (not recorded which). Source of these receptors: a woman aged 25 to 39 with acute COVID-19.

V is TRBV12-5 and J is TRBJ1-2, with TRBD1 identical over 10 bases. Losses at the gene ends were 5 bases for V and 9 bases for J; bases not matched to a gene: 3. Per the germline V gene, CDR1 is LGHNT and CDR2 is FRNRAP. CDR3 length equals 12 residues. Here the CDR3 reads CASGRDRGRYTF. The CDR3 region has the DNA TGTGCTAGTGGTCGGGACAGGGGTCGCTACACCTTC.

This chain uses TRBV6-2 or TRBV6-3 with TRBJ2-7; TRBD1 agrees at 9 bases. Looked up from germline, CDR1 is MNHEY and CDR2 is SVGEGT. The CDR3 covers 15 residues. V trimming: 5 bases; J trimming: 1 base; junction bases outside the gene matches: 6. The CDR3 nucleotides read TGTGCCAGCAGTCGCGGGACAGGGCCATCCTACGAGCAGTACTTC. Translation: CASSRGTGPSYEQYF.

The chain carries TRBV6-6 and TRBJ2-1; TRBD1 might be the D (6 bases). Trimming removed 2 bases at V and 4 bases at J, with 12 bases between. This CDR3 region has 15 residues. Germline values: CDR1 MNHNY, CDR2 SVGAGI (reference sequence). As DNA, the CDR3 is TGTGCCAGCAGTTACATGCCACAGGGATACAATGAGCAGTTCTTC. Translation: CASSYMPQGYNEQFF.

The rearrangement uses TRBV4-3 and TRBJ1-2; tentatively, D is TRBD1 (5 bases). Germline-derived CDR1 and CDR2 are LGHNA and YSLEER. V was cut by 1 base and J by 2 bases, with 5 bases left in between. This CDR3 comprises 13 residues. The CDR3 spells CASSQGQNYGYTF. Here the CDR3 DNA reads TGCGCCAGCAGCCAAGGACAGAACTATGGCTACACCTTC.

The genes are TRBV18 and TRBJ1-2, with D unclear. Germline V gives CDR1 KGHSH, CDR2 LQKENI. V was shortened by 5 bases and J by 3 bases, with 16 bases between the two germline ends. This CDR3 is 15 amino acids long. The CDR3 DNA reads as TGTGCCAGCTCAATGACCCAGTCGAGCGACTATGGCTACACCTTC. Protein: CASSMTQSSDYGYTF.

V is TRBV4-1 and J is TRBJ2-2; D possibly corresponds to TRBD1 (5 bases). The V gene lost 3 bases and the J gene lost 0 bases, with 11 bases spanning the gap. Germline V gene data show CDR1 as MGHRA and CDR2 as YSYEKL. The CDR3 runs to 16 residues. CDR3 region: CASSHPSGPNTGELFF. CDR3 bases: TGCGCCAGCAGCCACCCTTCAGGGCCGAACACCGGGGAGCTGTTTTTT.

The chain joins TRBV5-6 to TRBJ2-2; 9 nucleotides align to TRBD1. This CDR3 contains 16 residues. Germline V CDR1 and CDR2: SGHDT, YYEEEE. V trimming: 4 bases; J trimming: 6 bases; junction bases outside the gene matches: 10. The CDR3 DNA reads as TGTGCCAGCAGCCCGGACAGGGGCACAGCTCCCGGGGAGCTGTTTTTT. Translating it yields CASSPDRGTAPGELFF.

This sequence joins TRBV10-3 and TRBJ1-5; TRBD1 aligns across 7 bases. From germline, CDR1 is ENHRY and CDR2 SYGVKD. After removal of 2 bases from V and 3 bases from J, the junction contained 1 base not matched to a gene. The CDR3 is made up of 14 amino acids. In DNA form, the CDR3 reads TGTGCCATCAGTGAGGGGACAGACAATCAGCCCCAGCATTTT. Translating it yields CAISEGTDNQPQHF.

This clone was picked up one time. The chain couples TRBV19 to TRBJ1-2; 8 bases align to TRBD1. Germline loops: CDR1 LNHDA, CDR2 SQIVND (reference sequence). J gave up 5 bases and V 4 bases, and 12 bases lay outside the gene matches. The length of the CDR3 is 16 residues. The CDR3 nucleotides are TGTGCCAGTAGTACGCCAACCTCCGACAGGGGATATGGCTACACCTTC. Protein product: CASSTPTSDRGYGYTF.

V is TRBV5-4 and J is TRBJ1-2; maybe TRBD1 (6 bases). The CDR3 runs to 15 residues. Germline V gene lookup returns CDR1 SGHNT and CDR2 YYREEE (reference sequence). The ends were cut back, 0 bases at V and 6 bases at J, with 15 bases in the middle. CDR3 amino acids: CASSLAGGPTDGYTF. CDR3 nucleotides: TGTGCCAGCAGCTTGGCGGGGGGCCCAACGGATGGCTACACCTTC. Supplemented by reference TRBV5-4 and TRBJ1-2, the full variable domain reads ETGVTQSPTHLIKTRGQQVTLRCSSQSGHNTVSWYQQALGQGPQFIFQYYREEENGRGNFPPRFSGLQFPNYSSELNVNALELDDSALYLCASSLAGGPTDGYTFGSGTRLTVV.

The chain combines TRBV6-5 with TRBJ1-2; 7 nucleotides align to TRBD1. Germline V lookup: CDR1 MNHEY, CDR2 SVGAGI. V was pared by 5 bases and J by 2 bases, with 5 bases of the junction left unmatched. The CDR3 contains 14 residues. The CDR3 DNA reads TGTGCCAGCAGTCAGGGACAGAGGAACTATGGCTACACCTTC. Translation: CASSQGQRNYGYTF.

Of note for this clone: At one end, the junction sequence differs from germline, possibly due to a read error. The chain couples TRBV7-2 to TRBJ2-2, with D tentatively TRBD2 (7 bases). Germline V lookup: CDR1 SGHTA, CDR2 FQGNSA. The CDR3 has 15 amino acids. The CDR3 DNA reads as TGTGCCAGCACCTTACGGGGGGCGAGGTCCGGGGAGCTGTTTTTT. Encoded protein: CASTLRGARSGELFF.

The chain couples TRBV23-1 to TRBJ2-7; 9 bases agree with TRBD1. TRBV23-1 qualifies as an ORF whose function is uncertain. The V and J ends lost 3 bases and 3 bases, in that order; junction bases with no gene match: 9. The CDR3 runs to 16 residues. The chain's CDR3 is CASSHRTGQGSYEQYF. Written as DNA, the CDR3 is TGCGCCAGCAGTCATCGTACAGGACAGGGGAGCTACGAGCAGTACTTC.

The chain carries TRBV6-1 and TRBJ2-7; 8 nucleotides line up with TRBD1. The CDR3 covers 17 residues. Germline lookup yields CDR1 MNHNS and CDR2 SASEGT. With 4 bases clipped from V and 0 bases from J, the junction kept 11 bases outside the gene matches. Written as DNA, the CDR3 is TGTGCCAGCAGTGGAATGACAGGGGACCGTTACTCCTACGAGCAGTACTTC. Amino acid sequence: CASSGMTGDRYSYEQYF.

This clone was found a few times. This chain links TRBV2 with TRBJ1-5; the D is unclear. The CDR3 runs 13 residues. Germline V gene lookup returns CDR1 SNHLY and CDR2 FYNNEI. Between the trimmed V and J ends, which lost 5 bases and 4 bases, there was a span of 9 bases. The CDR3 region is CASSFSYNQPQHF. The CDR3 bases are TGTGCCAGCAGTTTCTCCTATAATCAGCCCCAGCATTTT.

The CDR3 region has the DNA TGTGCCAGCAGACGGGACAGCTCCTACGAGCAGTACTTC. Amino acids: CASRRDSSYEQYF. The chain couples TRBV6-5 to TRBJ2-7; 7 nucleotides line up with TRBD1. V gave up 6 bases and J gave up 0 bases; unmatched junction bases: 2. Germline CDR1 MNHEY, CDR2 SVGAGI. The CDR3 is 13 amino acids.

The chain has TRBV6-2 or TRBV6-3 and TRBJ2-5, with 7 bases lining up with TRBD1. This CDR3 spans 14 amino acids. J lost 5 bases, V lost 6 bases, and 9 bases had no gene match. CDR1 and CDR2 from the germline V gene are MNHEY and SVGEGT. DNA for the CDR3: TGTGCCAGCAGCCCGGGGACAGTCGGGGAGACCCAGTACTTC. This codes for CASSPGTVGETQYF.

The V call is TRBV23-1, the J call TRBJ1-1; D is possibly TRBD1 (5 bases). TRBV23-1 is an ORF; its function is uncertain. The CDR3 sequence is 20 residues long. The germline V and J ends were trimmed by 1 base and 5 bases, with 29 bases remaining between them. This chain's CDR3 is CASSQWAGIRGRNERTEAFF. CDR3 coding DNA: TGCGCCAGCAGTCAATGGGCAGGGATTAGAGGCCGGAATGAGCGTACTGAAGCTTTCTTT.

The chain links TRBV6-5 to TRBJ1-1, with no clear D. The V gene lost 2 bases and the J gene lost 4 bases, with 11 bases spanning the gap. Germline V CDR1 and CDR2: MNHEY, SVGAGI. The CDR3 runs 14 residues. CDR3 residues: CASSYGPQSTEAFF. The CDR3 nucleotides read TGTGCCAGCAGTTACGGGCCCCAGAGCACTGAAGCTTTCTTT.